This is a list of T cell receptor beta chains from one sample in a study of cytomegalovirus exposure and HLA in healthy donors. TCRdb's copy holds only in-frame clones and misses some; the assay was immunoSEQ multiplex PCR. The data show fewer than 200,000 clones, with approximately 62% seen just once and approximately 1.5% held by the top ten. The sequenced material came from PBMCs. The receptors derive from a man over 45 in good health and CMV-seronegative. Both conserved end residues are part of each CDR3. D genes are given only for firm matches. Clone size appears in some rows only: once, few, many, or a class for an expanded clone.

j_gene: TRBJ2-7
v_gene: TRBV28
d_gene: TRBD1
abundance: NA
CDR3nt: TGTGCCAGCCACCCCCCCGGGACAGAGTACGAGCAGTACTTC
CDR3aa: CASHPPGTEYEQYF

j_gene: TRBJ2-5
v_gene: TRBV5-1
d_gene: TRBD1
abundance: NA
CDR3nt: TGCGCCAGCAGCTTGGGTCGGACAGGGCAGGTAAAAGAGACCCAGTACTTC
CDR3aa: CASSLGRTGQVKETQYF

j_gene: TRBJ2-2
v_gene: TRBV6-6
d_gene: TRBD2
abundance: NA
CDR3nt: TGTGCCAGCGGGGGGAGTAGCGGGAACACTGGGGAGCTGTTTTTT
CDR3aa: CASGGSSGNTGELFF

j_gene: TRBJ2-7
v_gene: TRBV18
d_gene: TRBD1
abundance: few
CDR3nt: TGTGCCAGCTCACCACTCCGGGACAGGTCCTCCTACGAGCAGTACTTC
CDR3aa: CASSPLRDRSSYEQYF

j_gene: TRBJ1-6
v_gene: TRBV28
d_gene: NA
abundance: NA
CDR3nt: TGTGCCAGCAGTTTCGGGGGGCAAGATAATTCACCCCTCCACTTT
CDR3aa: CASSFGGQDNSPLHF

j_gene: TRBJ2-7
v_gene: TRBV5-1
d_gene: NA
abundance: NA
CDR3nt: TGCGCCAGCAGCTTCGGGACAAGGACCTACGAGCAGTACTTC
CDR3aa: CASSFGTRTYEQYF

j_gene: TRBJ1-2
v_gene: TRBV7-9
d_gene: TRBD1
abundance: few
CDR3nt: TGTGCCAGCAGCCGACCGACGAACAGGGGAGTGAGCTATGGCTACACCTTC
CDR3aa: CASSRPTNRGVSYGYTF

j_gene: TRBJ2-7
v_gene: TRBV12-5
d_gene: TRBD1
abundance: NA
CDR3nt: TGTGCTAGTGGAACCGGGACAGGTCCAGGGGACGAGCAGTACTTC
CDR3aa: CASGTGTGPGDEQYF

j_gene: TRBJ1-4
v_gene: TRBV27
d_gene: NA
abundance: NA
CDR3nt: TGTGCCAGCAGTTTCGGTTTCCGGGAAAAACTGTTTTTT
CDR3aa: CASSFGFREKLFF

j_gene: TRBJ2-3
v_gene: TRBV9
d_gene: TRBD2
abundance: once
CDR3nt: TGTGCCAGCAGCCCACGACTAGCGGGCACAGATACGCAGTATTTT
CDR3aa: CASSPRLAGTDTQYF

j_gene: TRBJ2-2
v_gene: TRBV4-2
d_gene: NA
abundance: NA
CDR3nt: TGTGCCAGCAGCCGGACTGATACCGGGGAGCTGTTTTTT
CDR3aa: CASSRTDTGELFF

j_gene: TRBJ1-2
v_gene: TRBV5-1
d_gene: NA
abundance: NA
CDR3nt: TGCGCCAGCAGCCTCAACGGGGGGGTTAACTATGGCTACACCTTC
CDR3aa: CASSLNGGVNYGYTF

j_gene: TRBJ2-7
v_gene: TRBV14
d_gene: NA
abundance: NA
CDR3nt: TGTGCCAGCAGCCAAGCTAGGAGCTCCTACGAGCAGTACTTC
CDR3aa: CASSQARSSYEQYF

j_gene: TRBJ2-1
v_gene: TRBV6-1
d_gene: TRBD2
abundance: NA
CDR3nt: TGTGCCAGCAGTGGTGGACTAGCGGGGGGGCCCTACAATGAGCAGTTCTTC
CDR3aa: CASSGGLAGGPYNEQFF

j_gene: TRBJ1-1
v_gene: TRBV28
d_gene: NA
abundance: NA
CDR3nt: TGTGCCAGCCACCTATCAGGTTTCATGAACACTGAAGCTTTCTTT
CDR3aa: CASHLSGFMNTEAFF

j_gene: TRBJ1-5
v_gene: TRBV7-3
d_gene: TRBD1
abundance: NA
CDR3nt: TGTGCCAGCAGCCACCCGGGACAGGCGAATCAGCCCCAGCATTTT
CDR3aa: CASSHPGQANQPQHF

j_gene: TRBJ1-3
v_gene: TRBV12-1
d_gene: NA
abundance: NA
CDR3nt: TGTGCCAGCAGCCCAGGGTGCTCTGGAAACACCATATATTTT
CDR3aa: CASSPGCSGNTIYF

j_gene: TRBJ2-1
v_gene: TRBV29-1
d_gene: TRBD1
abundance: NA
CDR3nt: TGCAGCGCGGACAGGGGGGATGAGCAGTTCTTC
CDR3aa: CSADRGDEQFF